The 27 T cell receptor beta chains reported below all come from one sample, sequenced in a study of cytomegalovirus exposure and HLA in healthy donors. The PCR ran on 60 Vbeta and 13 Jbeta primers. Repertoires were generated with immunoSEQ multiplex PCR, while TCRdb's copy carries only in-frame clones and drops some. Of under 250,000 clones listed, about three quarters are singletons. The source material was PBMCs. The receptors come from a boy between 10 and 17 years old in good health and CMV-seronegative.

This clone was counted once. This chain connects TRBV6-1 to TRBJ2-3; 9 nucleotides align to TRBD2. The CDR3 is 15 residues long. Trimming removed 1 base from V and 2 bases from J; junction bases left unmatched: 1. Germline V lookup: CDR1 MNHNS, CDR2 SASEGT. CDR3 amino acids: CASSEGLAVTDTQYF. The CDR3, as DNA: TGTGCCAGCAGTGAAGGACTAGCGGTCACAGATACGCAGTATTTT.

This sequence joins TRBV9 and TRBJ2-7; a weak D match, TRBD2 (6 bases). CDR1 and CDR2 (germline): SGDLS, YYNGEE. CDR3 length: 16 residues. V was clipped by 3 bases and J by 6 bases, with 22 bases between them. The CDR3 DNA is TGTGCCAGCAGCGGCCCCGAGGGACTCACCCCTCTCGAGCAGTACTTC. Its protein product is CASSGPEGLTPLEQYF.

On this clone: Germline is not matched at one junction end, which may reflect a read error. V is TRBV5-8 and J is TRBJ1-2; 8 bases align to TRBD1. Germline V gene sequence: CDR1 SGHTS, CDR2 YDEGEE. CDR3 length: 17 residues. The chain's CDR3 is CASSLRQGPLGGYGYPF. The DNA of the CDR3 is TGTGCCAGCAGCTTGAGACAGGGGCCTTTAGGCGGCTATGGCTACCCCTTC.

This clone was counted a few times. Written as DNA, the CDR3 is TGTGCCAGCGGCTCCAAAACCCAGGGGCCGGCCGGGGGCTACACCTTC. Protein sequence: CASGSKTQGPAGGYTF. The V call is TRBV5-4, the J call TRBJ1-2, with a possible D match to TRBD1 (6 bases). There are 16 residues in the CDR3. Looked up from germline, CDR1 is SGHNT and CDR2 is YYREEE (reference sequence). V was pared by 7 bases and J by 8 bases, with 27 bases between.

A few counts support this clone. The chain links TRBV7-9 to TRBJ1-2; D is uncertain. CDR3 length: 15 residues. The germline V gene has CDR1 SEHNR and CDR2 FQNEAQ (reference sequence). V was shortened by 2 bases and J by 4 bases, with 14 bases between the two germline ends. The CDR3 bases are TGTGCCAGCAGCTTATCGTCTACGGTCGGCTATGGCTACACCTTC. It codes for CASSLSSTVGYGYTF.

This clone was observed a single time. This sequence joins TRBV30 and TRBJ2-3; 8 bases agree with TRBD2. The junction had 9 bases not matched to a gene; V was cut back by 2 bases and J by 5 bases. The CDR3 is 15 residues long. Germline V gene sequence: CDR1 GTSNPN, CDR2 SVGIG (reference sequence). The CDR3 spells CAWSPEREWVDTQYF. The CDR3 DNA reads TGTGCCTGGAGTCCCGAGCGGGAGTGGGTAGATACGCAGTATTTT.

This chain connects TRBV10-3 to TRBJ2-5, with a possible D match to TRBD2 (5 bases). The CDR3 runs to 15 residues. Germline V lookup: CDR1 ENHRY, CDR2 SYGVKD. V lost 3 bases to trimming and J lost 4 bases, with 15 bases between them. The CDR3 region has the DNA TGTGCCATCAGTGACCTCACTAGGTATGGAGAGACCCAGTACTTC. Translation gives CAISDLTRYGETQYF.

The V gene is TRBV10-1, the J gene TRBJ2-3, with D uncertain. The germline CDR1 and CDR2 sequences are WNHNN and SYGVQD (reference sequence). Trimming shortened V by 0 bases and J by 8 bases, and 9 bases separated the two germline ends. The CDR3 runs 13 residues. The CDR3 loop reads CASSESGASTQYF. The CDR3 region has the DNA TGCGCCAGCAGTGAGTCAGGTGCTAGTACGCAGTATTTT.

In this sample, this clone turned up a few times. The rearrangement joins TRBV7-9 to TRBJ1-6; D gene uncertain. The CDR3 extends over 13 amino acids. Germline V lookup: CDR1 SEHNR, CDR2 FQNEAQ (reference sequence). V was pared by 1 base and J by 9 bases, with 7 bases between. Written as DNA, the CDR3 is TGTGCCAGCAGCTTAGAGGCAGGTTCACCCCTCCACTTT. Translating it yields CASSLEAGSPLHF.

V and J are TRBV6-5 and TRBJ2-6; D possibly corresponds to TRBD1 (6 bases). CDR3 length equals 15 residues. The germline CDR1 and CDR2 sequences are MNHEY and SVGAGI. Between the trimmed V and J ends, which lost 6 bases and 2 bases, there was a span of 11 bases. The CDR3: CASRHYRAGANVLTF. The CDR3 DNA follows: TGTGCCAGCAGGCACTACAGGGCTGGGGCCAACGTCCTGACTTTC.

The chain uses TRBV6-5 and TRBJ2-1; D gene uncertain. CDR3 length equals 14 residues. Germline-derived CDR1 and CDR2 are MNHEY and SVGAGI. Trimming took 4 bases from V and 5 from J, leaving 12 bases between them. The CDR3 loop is CASSSLNYHNEQFF. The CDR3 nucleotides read TGTGCCAGCAGTTCCCTAAATTATCACAATGAGCAGTTCTTC.

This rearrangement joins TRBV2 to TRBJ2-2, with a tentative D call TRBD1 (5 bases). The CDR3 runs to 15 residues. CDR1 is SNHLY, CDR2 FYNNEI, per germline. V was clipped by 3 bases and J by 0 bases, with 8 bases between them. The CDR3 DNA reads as TGTGCCAGCAGTGACCCGACAGCGAACACCGGGGAGCTGTTTTTT. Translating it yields CASSDPTANTGELFF. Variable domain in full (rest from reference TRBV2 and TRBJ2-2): EPEVTQTPSHQVTQMGQEVILRCVPISNHLYFYWYRQILGQKVEFLVSFYNNEISEKSEIFDDQFSVERPDGSNFTLKIRSTKLEDSAMYFCASSDPTANTGELFFGEGSRLTVL.

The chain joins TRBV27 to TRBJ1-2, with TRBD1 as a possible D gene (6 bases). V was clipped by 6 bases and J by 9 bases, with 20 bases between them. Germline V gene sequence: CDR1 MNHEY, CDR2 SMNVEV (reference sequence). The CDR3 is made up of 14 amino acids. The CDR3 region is CASSPQGRGRSYTF. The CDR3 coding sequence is TGTGCCAGCAGCCCCCAGGGGCGGGGGCGAAGCTACACCTTC.

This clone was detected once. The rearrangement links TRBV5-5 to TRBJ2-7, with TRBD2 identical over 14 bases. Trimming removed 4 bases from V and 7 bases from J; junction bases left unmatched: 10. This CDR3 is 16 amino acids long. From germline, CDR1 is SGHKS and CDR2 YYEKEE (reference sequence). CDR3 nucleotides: TGTGCCAGCAGCCAGGGACTAGCGGGAGAGAAGTGGGAGCAGTACTTC. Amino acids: CASSQGLAGEKWEQYF.

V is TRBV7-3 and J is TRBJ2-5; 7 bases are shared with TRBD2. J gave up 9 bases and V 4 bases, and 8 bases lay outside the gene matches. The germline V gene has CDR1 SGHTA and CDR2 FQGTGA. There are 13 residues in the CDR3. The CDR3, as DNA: TGTGCCAGCAGCTCTAGCGGCCCGAGGGCCCAGTACTTC. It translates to CASSSSGPRAQYF.

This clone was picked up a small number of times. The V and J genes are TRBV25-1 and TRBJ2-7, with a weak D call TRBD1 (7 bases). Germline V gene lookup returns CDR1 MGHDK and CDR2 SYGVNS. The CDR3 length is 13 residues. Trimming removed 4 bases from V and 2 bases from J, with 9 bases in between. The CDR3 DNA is TGTGCCAGCAGTGGCGGGACAGCCTACGAGCAGTACTTC. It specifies CASSGGTAYEQYF.

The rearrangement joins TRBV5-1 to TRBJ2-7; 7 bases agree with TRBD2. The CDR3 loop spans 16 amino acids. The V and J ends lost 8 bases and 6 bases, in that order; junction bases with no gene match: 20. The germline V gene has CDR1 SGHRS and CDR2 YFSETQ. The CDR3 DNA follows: TGCGCCAGTAACTCTCGCCAAGGACTAGACGTGGGCGAGCAGTACTTC. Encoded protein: CASNSRQGLDVGEQYF.

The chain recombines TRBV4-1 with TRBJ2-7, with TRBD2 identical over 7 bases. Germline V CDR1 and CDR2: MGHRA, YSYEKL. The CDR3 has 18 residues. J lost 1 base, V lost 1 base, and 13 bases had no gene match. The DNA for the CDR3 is TGCGCCAGCAGCCAAGTTCTTGGTCTAGCGGTGAATTCCTACGAGCAGTACTTC. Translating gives CASSQVLGLAVNSYEQYF.

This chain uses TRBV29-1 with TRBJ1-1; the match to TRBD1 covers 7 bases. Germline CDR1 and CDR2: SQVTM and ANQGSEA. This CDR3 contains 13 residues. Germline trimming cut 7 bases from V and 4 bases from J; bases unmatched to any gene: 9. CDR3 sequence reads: CSASDRRSTEAFF. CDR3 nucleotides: TGCAGCGCCTCGGACAGGAGGAGCACTGAAGCTTTCTTT.

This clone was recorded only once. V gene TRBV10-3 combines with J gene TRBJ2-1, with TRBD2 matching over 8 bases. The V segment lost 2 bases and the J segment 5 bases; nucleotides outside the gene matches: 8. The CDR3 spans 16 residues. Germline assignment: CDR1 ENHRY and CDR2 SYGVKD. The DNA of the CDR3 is TGTGCCATCAGTGAGCACTGGCGGGGGGAAGACAATGAGCAGTTCTTC. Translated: CAISEHWRGEDNEQFF.

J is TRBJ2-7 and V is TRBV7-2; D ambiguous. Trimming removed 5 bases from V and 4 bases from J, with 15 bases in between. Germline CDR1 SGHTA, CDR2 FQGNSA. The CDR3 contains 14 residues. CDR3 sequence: CASSPPLDGYEQYF. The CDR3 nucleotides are TGTGCCAGCAGCCCCCCCCTAGACGGATACGAGCAGTACTTC.

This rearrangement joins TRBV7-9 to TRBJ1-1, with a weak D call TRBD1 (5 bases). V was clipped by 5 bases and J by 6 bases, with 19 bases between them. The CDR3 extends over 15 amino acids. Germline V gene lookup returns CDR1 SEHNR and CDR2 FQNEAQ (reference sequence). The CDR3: CASSPRRGSVAEAFF. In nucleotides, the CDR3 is TGTGCCAGCAGCCCCCGACGGGGGTCGGTCGCTGAAGCTTTCTTT.

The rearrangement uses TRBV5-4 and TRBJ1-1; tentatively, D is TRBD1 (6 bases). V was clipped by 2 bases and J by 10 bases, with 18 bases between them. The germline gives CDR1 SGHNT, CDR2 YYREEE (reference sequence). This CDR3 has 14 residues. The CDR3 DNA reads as TGTGCCAGCAGCTTATTAGGGACACGGAGCGGAGCTTTCTTT. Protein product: CASSLLGTRSGAFF. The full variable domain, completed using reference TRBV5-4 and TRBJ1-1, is ETGVTQSPTHLIKTRGQQVTLRCSSQSGHNTVSWYQQALGQGPQFIFQYYREEENGRGNFPPRFSGLQFPNYSSELNVNALELDDSALYLCASSLLGTRSGAFFGQGTRLTVV.

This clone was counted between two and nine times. CDR3 sequence reads: CASSLARETQYF. The DNA of the CDR3 is TGTGCCAGCAGCTTAGCGCGGGAGACCCAGTACTTC. The V and J genes are TRBV7-6 and TRBJ2-5; no clear D gene. The V gene's germline CDR1 is SGHVS and CDR2 FNYEAQ. This CDR3 comprises 12 residues. The V and J ends lost 0 bases and 5 bases respectively, with 4 bases between them. Based on the CDR3 plus reference TRBV7-6 and TRBJ2-5, the full variable domain is GAGVSQSPRYKVTKRGQDVALRCDPISGHVSLYWYRQALGQGPEFLTYFNYEAQQDKSGLPNDRFSAERPEGSISTLTIQRTEQRDSAMYRCASSLARETQYFGPGTRLLVL.

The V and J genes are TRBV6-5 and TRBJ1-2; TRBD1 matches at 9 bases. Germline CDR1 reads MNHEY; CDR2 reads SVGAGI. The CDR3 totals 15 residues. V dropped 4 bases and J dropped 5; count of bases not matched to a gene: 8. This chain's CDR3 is CASSSHRGPLYGYTF. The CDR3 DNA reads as TGTGCCAGCAGTTCCCACAGGGGGCCCCTTTATGGCTACACCTTC.

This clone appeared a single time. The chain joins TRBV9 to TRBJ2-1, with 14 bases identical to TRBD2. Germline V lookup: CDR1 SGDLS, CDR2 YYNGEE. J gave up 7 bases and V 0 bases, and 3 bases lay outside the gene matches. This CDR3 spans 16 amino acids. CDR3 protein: CASSVGGTSGRNEQFF. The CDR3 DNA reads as TGTGCCAGCAGCGTAGGCGGGACTAGCGGGAGAAATGAGCAGTTCTTC.

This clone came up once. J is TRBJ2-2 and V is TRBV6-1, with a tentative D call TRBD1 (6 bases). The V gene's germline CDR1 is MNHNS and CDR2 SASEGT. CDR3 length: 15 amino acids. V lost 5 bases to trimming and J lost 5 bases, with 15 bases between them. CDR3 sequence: CASSRQVMGTGELFF. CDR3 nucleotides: TGTGCCAGCAGTAGACAGGTGATGGGTACCGGGGAGCTGTTTTTT.